A selection of T cell receptor beta chains follows, all from one sample in a study of CD8+CD57+ T cells in acquired aplastic anemia. From the reads, TCRdb called clonotypes with MiXCR, one entry per CDR3 protein. The top ten clones hold less than 20% of a sample with more than 200,000 distinct CDR3 sequences, almost 50% of them seen once. The specimen was sorted CD4+, CD8+, or CD8+CD57+ T cells (not recorded which) from PBMCs. Every receptor here comes from a human donor with aplastic anemia. Each CDR3 is given with its conserved first and last residue. A D gene is named only where the DNA matches it firmly. A row's size may be missing; if present it is once, few, many or a size class.

size	V	J	D	CDR3	DNA
many	TRBV15	TRBJ2-7	NA	CATSGGLAVYEQYF	TGTGCCACCAGCGGGGGGCTAGCGGTATACGAGCAGTACTTC
many	TRBV6-6	TRBJ2-3	NA	CASSYWGADTQYF	TGTGCCAGCAGTTACTGGGGGGCAGATACGCAGTATTTT
once	TRBV20-1	TRBJ1-1	NA	CSARDLGASGTEAFF	TGCAGTGCCCGTGACCTGGGGGCGTCGGGCACTGAAGCTTTCTTT
many	TRBV6-1	TRBJ1-3	NA	CASSVVDTIYF	TGTGCCAGCAGTGTTGTGGACACCATATATTTT
many	TRBV29-1	TRBJ2-3	NA	CSVDSRGGDTQYF	TGCAGCGTTGACAGCAGGGGTGGGGATACGCAGTATTTT
NA	TRBV29-1	TRBJ2-1	TRBD2	CSVARLAVRHSYNEQFF	TGCAGCGTTGCAAGACTAGCGGTGAGACACTCCTACAATGAGCAGTTCTTC
many	TRBV9	TRBJ1-1	NA	CASSVGSQDTEAFF	TGTGCCAGCAGCGTAGGGTCCCAGGACACTGAAGCTTTCTTT
many	TRBV10-2	TRBJ1-1	NA	CASSEAGRLEAFF	TGCGCCAGCAGTGAGGCAGGGAGACTGGAAGCTTTCTTT
NA	TRBV7-2	TRBJ2-5	NA	CASSLRADRKETQYF	TGTGCCAGCAGCCTCAGGGCGGATAGGAAGGAGACCCAGTACTTC
NA	TRBV7-3	TRBJ1-1	NA	CASSNFLRVNTEAFF	TGTGCCAGCAGCAATTTTTTACGGGTGAACACTGAAGCTTTCTTT
many	TRBV5-8	TRBJ1-2	TRBD1	CASSLTGGMRGYTF	TGTGCCAGCAGCCTTACAGGGGGGATGAGGGGCTACACCTTC
many	TRBV4-2	TRBJ2-3	TRBD2	CASSRQRGTPSTDTQYF	TGTGCCAGCAGCAGGCAGCGGGGCACCCCTAGCACAGATACGCAGTATTTT
NA	TRBV7-2	TRBJ2-3	NA	CASSLAQGRDNF	TGTGCCAGCAGCTTAGCGCAGGGACGGGACAATTTT
few	TRBV20-1	TRBJ1-5	TRBD1	CSAAQGAGPQHF	TGCAGTGCTGCGCAGGGGGCCGGGCCCCAGCATTTT
NA	TRBV29-1	TRBJ2-2	TRBD2	CSGLAGNTGELFF	TGCAGCGGTTTAGCGGGAAACACCGGGGAGCTGTTTTTT
NA	TRBV20-1	TRBJ2-3	NA	CSAWRAQAVTDTQYF	TGCAGTGCGTGGAGGGCCCAGGCAGTTACAGATACGCAGTATTTT
NA	TRBV29-1	TRBJ1-2	NA	CSVTVSNYGYTF	TGCAGCGTGACAGTATCTAACTATGGCTACACCTTC
NA	TRBV25-1	TRBJ2-7	NA	CASSGDLSNSYEQYF	TGTGCCAGCAGTGGGGACTTATCTAACTCCTACGAGCAGTACTTC
NA	TRBV19	TRBJ2-5	TRBD1	CASSEPGTGVRTQYF	TGTGCCAGTTCTGAACCAGGGACAGGCGTGAGGACCCAGTACTTC
many	TRBV9	TRBJ2-7	TRBD2	CASSPGLAGGYEQYF	TGTGCCAGCAGCCCAGGACTAGCGGGGGGGTACGAGCAGTACTTC
NA	TRBV20-1	TRBJ2-7	NA	CSAREGGVEQYF	TGCAGTGCTCGAGAGGGGGGAGTCGAGCAGTACTTC
many	TRBV2	TRBJ2-2	NA	CASRPQTSSGELFF	TGTGCCAGCAGACCCCAGACATCATCCGGGGAGCTGTTTTTT
many	TRBV12-3/TRBV12-4	TRBJ2-7	NA	CASSLSGEQYF	TGTGCCAGCAGTTTAAGTGGCGAGCAGTACTTC
NA	TRBV20-1	TRBJ2-7	TRBD1	CSAHRGLVEQYF	TGCAGTGCCCACAGGGGGCTAGTCGAGCAGTACTTC
NA	TRBV30	TRBJ2-5	NA	CAWRGIETQYF	TGTGCCTGGCGAGGGATAGAGACCCAGTACTTC
few	TRBV15	TRBJ1-2	NA	CATSRDYGRATF	TGTGCCACCAGCAGAGATTATGGCAGGGCCACCTTC
few	TRBV20-1	TRBJ2-7	TRBD1	CSARGTADYEQYF	TGCAGTGCTAGGGGGACAGCTGACTACGAGCAGTACTTC